Below, one T cell receptor beta chain is given with its context. What this receptor recognizes is not known. It has no much larger one-base neighbor in the sample; base qualities were not kept. This record comes from a study of T-cell reconstitution after alpha-beta-depleted transplantation in children (TCRdb year 2016). Background on the whole study: T-cell immune reconstitution after TCRalphabeta/CD19-depleted allogeneic hematopoietic cell transplantation in children was quantitatively tracked in the study by means of TCR repertoire profiling.

CDR3 length: 16 amino acids, cysteine to phenylalanine. The sequence is cut down to CDR3 DNA, 48 bases in frame from base 1. Trimming costs V 6 bases and J 7 bases, and their ends lie 22 bases apart. The library was generated by PCR. The sequencer listed for this sample is Illumina HiSeq 2500. TCR library preparation used molecular barcoding, with unique molecular identifiers applied to normalize quantification of the TCRbeta repertoire. TCRdb trimmed public reads at Q25 via fastp, called clones via MiXCR and kept in-frame beta chains. Entries that share a CDR3 protein sequence are merged under the most common genes and DNA. Counted in this sample were 500,000 or so distinct CDR3 sequences; roughly 33% of them appeared once. Approximately 2.3% of the sample is taken by the ten largest.

The TCR originated in a human donor who donated a stem cell graft to a child with aplastic anemia. The specimen was PBMCs from the stem cell graft donor, collected from the stem cell graft. The chain employs TRBV12-3 or TRBV12-4 and TRBJ1-5; the D gene remains uncertain. The CDR3 region reads CASREAGLETNQPQHF. The DNA is as follows: TGTGCCAGCAGGGAGGCGGGGTTGGAGACAAACCAGCCCCAGCATTTT.